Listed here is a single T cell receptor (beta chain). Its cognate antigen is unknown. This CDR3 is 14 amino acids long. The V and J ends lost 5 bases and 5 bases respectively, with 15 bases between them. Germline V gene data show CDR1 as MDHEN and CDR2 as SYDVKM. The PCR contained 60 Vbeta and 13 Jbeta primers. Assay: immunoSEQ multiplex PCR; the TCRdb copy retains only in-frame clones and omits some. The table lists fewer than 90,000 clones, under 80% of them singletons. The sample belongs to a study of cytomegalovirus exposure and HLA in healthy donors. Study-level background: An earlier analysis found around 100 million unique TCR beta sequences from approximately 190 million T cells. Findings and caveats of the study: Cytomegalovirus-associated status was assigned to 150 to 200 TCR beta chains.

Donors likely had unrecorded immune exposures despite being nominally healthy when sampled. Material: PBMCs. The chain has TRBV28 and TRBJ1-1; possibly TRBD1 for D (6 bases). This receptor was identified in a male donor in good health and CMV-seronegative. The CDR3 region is CASSPHRDRTEAFF. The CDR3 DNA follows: TGTGCCAGCAGTCCTCACAGGGATAGGACTGAAGCTTTCTTT.